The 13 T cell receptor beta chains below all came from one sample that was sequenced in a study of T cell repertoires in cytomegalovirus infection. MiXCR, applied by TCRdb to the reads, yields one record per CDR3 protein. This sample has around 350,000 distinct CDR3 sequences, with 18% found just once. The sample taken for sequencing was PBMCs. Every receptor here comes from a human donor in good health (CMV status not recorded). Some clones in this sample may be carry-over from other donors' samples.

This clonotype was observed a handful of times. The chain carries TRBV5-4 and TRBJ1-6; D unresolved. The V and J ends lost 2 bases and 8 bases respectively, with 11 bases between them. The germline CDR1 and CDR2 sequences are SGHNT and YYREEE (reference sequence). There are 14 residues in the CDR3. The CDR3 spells CASSFVAADSPLHF. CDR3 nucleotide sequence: TGTGCCAGCAGCTTTGTGGCAGCCGATTCACCCCTCCACTTT.

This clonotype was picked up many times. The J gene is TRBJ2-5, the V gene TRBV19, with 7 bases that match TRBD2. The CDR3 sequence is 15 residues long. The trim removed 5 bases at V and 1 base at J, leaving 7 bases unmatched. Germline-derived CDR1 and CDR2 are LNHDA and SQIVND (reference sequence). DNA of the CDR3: TGTGCCAGTAGTCCCGGGGGAGGGGCCCAAGAGACCCAGTACTTC. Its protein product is CASSPGGGAQETQYF.

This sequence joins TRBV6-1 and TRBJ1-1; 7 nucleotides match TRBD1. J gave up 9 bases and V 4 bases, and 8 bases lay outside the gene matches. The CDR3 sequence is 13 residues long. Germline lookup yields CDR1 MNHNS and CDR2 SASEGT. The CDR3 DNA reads TGTGCCAGCAGTGGGGGACCGGGACAGAAAGCTTTCTTT. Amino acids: CASSGGPGQKAFF.

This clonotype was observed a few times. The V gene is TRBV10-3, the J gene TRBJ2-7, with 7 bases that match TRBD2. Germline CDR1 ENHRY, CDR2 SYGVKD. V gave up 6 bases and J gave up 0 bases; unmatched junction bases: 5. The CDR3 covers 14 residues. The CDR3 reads CAIRAGAVSYEQYF. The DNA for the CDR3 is TGTGCCATCAGGGCGGGAGCAGTCTCCTACGAGCAGTACTTC.

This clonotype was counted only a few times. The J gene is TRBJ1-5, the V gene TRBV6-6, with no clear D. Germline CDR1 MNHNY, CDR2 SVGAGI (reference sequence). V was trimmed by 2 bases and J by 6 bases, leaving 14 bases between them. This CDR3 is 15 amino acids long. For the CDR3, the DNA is TGTGCCAGCAGTTACGGGCGGTTGAAGGGTCAGCCCCAGCATTTT. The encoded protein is CASSYGRLKGQPQHF.

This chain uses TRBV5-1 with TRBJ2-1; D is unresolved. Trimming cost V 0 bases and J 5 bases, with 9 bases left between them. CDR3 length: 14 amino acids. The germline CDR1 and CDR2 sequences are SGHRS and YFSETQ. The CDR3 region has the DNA TGCGCCAGCAGCTTGGGTTTCCGGGACAATGAGCAGTTCTTC. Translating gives CASSLGFRDNEQFF. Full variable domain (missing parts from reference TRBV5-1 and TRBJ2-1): KAGVTQTPRYLIKTRGQQVTLSCSPISGHRSVSWYQQTPGQGLQFLFEYFSETQRNKGNFPGRFSGRQFSNSRSEMNVSTLELGDSALYLCASSLGFRDNEQFFGPGTRLTVL.

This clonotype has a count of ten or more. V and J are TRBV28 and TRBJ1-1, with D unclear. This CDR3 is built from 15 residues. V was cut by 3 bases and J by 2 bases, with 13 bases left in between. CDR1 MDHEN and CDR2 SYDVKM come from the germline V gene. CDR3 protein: CASSLARRVNTEAFF. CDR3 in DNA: TGTGCCAGCAGTTTGGCAAGACGGGTAAACACTGAAGCTTTCTTT.

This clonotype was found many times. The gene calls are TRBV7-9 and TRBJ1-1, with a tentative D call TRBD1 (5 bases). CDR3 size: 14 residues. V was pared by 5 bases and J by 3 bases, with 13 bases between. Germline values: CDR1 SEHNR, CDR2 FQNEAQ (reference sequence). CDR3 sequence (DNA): TGTGCCAGCAGCCCCGGTGGGGGGGACACTGAAGCTTTCTTT. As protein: CASSPGGGDTEAFF.

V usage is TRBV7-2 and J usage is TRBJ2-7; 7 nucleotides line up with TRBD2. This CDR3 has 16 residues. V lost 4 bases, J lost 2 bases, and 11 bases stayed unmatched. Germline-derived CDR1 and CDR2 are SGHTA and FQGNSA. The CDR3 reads CASSSSPTSVAYEQYF. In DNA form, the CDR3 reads TGTGCCAGCAGCTCGAGCCCTACTAGCGTTGCCTACGAGCAGTACTTC.

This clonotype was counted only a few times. CDR3 nucleotide sequence: TGTGCCAGCAGCTTTCCCCGTGGGGGCTCTGGAAACACCATATATTTT. It specifies CASSFPRGGSGNTIYF. The gene calls are TRBV7-8 and TRBJ1-3; a possible D gene is TRBD1 (5 bases). CDR1 is SGHVS and CDR2 is FQNEAQ in the germline V gene. This CDR3 comprises 16 residues. V gave up 3 bases and J gave up 0 bases, with 12 bases separating them.

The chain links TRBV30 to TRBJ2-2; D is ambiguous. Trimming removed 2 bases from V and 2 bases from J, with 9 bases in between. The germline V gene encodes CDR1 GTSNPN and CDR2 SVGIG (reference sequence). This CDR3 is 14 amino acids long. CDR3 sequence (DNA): TGTGCCTGGAGTCCCAGTCTTAACACCGGGGAGCTGTTTTTT. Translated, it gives CAWSPSLNTGELFF.

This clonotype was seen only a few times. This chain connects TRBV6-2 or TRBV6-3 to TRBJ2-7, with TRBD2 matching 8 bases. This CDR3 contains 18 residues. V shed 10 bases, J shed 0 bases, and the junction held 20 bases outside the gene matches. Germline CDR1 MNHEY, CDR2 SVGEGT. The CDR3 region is CATATSRDSGRASYEQYF. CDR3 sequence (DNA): TGTGCCACCGCTACTTCCCGGGACTCCGGGAGGGCCTCCTACGAGCAGTACTTC.

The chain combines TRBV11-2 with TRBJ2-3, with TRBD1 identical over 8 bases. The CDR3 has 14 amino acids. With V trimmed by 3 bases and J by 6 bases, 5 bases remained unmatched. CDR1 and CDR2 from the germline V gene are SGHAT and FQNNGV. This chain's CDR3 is CASSFSGGWDTQYF. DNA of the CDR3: TGTGCCAGCAGCTTCTCAGGGGGCTGGGATACGCAGTATTTT.